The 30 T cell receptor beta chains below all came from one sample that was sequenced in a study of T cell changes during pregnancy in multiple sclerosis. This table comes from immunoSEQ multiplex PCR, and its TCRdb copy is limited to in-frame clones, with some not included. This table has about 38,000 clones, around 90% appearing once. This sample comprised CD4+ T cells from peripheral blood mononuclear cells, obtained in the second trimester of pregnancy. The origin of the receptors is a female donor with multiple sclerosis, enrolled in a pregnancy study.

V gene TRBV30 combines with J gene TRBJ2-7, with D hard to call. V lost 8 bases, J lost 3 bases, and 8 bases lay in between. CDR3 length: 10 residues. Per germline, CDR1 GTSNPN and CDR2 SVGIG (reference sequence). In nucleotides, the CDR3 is TGTGCCCGTCCCTGCTACGAGCAGTACTTC. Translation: CARPCYEQYF.

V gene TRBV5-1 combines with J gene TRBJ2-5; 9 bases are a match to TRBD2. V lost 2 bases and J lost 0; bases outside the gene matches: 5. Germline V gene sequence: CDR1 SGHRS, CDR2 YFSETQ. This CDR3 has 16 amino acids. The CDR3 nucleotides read TGCGCCAGCAGCTTCCCTAGCGGGACGTACCAAGAGACCCAGTACTTC. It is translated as CASSFPSGTYQETQYF. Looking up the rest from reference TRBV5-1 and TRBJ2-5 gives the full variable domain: KAGVTQTPRYLIKTRGQQVTLSCSPISGHRSVSWYQQTPGQGLQFLFEYFSETQRNKGNFPGRFSGRQFSNSRSEMNVSTLELGDSALYLCASSFPSGTYQETQYFGPGTRLLVL.

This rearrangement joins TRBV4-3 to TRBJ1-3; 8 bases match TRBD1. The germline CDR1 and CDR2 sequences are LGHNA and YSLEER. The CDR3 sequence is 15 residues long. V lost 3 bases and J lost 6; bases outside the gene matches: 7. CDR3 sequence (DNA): TGCGCCAGCAGCCACATGGACAGGGAGGCAAACACCATATATTTT. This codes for CASSHMDREANTIYF.

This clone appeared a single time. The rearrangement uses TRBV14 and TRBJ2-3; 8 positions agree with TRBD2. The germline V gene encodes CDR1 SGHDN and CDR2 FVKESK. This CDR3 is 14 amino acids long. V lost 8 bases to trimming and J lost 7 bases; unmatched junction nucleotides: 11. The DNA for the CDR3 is TGTGCCAGCGCACCTGGCGGGGGGACAAATACGCAGTATTTT. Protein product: CASAPGGGTNTQYF.

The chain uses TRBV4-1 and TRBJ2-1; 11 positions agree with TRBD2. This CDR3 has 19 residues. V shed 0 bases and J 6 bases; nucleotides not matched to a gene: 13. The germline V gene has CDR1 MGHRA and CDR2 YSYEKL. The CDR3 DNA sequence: TGCGCCAGCAGCCAAGATCTAGATAGCGGGAGGGCAGGCTCCAATGAGCAGTTCTTC. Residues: CASSQDLDSGRAGSNEQFF.

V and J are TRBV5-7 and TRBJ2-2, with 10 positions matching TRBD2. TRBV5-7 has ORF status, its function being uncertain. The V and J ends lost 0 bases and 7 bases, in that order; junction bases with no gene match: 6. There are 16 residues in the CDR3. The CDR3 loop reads CASSLALAGGIGELFF. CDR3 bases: TGTGCCAGCAGCTTGGCTTTAGCGGGAGGCATCGGGGAGCTGTTTTTT.

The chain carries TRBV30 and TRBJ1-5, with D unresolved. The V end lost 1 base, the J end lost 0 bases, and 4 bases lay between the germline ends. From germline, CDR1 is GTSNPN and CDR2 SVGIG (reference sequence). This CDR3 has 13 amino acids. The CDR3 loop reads CAWSAGSNQPQHF. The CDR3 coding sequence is TGTGCCTGGAGTGCCGGTAGCAATCAGCCCCAGCATTTT.

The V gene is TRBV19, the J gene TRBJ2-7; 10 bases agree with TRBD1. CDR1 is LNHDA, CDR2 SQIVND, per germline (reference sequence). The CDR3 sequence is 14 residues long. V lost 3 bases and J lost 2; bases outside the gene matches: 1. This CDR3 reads CASSIGQGAYEQYF. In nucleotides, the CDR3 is TGTGCCAGTAGTATCGGACAGGGGGCCTACGAGCAGTACTTC.

Here the CDR3 DNA reads TGCGCCAGCAGCTCGCAGGGCCGAGACTCTGGAAACACCATATATTTT. Protein: CASSSQGRDSGNTIYF. V usage is TRBV4-1 and J usage is TRBJ1-3, with D possibly TRBD1 on 5 matching bases. The length of the CDR3 is 16 residues. V lost 5 bases, J lost 0 bases, and 14 bases lay in between. Germline V lookup: CDR1 MGHRA, CDR2 YSYEKL.

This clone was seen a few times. CDR3 bases: TGTGCCAGCAGGAGGTTCACCGGGGAGCTGTTTTTT. Translating it yields CASRRFTGELFF. V and J are TRBV6-5 and TRBJ2-2, with D hard to call. The CDR3 contains 12 residues. The germline V and J ends were trimmed by 6 bases and 4 bases, with 6 bases remaining between them. Germline CDR1 reads MNHEY; CDR2 reads SVGAGI.

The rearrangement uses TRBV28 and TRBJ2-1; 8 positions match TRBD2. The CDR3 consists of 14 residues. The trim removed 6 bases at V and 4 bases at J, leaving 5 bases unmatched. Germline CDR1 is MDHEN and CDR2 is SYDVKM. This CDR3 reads CASSQRERYNEQFF. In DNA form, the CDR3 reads TGTGCCAGCAGCCAGCGGGAGAGATACAATGAGCAGTTCTTC. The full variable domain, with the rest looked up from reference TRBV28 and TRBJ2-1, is DVKVTQSSRYLVKRTGEKVFLECVQDMDHENMFWYRQDPGLGLRLIYFSYDVKMKEKGDIPEGYSVSREKKERFSLILESASTNQTSMYLCASSQRERYNEQFFGPGTRLTVL.

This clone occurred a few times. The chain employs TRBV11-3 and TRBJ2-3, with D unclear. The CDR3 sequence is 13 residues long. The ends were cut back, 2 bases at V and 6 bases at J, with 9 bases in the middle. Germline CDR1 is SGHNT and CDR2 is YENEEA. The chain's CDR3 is CASSLTAADTQYF. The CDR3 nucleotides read TGTGCCAGCAGCTTAACCGCGGCCGATACGCAGTATTTT.

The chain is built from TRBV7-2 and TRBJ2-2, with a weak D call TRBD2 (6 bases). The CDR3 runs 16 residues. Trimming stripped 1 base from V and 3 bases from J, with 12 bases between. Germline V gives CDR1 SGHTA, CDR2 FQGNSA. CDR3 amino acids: CASSLDRRGDTGELFF. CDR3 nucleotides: TGTGCCAGCAGCTTAGACCGGCGGGGTGACACCGGGGAGCTGTTTTTT.

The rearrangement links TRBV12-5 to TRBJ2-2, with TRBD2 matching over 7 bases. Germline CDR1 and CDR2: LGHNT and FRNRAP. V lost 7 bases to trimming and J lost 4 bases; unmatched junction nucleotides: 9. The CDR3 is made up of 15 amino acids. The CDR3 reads CASALVAGATGELFF. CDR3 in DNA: TGTGCTAGTGCTCTAGTGGCGGGAGCCACCGGGGAGCTGTTTTTT. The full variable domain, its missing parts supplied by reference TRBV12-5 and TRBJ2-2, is DARVTQTPRHKVTEMGQEVTMRCQPILGHNTVFWYRQTMMQGLELLAYFRNRAPLDDSGMPKDRFSAEMPDATLATLKIQPSEPRDSAVYFCASALVAGATGELFFGEGSRLTVL.

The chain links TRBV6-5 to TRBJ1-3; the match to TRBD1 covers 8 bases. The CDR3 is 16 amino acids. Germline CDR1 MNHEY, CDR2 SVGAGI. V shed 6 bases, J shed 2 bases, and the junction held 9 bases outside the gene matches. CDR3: CASSYGGQATGNTIYF. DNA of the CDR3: TGTGCCAGCAGCTACGGGGGACAGGCAACTGGAAACACCATATATTTT.

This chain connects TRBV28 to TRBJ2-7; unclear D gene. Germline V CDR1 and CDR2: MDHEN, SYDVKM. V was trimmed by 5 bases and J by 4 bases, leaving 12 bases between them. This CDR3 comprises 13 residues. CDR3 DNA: TGTGCCAGCAGTCCAGTCCACCCATACGAGCAGTACTTC. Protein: CASSPVHPYEQYF.

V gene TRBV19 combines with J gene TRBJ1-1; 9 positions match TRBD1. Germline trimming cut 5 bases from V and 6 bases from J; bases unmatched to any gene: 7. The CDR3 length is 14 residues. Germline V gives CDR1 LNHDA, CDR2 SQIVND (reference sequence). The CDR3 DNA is TGTGCCAGTAGTCCTCGGGACAGGGCGTCTGAAGCTTTCTTT. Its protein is CASSPRDRASEAFF.

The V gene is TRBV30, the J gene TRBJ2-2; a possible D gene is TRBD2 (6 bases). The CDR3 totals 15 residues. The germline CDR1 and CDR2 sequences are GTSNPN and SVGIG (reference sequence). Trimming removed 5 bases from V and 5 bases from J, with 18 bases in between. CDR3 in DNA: TGTGCCTGGGACCGCCCGGGGAGGTTTACCGGGGAGCTGTTTTTT. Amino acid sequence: CAWDRPGRFTGELFF.

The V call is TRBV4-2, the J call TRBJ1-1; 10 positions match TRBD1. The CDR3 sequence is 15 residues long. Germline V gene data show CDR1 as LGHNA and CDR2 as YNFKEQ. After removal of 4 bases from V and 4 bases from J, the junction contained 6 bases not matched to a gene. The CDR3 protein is CASSPRGTGVTEAFF. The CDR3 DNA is TGTGCCAGCAGCCCACGGGGGACAGGGGTCACTGAAGCTTTCTTT.

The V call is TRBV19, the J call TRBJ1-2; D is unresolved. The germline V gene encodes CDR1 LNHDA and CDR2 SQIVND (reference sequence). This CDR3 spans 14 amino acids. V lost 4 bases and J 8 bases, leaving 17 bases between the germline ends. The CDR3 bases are TGTGCCAGTAGTAGAGGAGGTGGAGTTGGGGGCTACACCTTC. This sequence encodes CASSRGGGVGGYTF.

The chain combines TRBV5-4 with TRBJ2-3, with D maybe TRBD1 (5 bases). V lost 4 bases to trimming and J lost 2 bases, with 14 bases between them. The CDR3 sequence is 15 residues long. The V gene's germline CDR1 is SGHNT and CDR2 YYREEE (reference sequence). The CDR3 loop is CASSADSSYTDTQYF. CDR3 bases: TGTGCCAGCAGCGCCGACAGCTCGTACACAGATACGCAGTATTTT. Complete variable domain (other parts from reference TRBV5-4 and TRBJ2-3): ETGVTQSPTHLIKTRGQQVTLRCSSQSGHNTVSWYQQALGQGPQFIFQYYREEENGRGNFPPRFSGLQFPNYSSELNVNALELDDSALYLCASSADSSYTDTQYFGPGTRLTVL.

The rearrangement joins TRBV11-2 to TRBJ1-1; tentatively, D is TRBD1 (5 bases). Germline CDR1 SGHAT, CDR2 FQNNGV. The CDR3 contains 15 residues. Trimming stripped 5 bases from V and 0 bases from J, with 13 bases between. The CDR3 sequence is CASSTRTQLNTEAFF. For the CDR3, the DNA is TGTGCCAGCAGCACGCGGACACAGTTGAACACTGAAGCTTTCTTT.

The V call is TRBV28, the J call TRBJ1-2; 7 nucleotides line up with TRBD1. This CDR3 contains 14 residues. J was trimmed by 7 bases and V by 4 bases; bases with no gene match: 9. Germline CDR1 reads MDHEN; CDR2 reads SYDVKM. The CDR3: CASSSTNRGLGYTF. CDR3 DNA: TGTGCCAGCAGTTCAACGAACAGGGGCCTTGGCTACACCTTC.

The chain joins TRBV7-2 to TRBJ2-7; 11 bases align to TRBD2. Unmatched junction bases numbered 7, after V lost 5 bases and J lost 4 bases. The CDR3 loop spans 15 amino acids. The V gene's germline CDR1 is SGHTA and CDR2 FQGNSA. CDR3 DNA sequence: TGTGCCAGCAGCAGAGGGGGACTAGCGGAATACGAGCAGTACTTC. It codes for CASSRGGLAEYEQYF.

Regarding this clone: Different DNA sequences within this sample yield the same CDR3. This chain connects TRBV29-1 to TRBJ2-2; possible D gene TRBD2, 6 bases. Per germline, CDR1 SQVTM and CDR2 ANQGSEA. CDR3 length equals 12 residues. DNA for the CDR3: TGCGCATGGGGGGAGAGCACCGGGGAGCTGTTTTTT. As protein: CAWGESTGELFF.

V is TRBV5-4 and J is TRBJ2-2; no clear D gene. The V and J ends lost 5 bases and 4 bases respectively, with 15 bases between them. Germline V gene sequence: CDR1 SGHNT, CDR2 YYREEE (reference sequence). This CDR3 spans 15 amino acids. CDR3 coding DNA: TGTGCCAGCAGAAAGGCGGAGTCTCCCACCGGGGAGCTGTTTTTT. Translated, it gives CASRKAESPTGELFF.

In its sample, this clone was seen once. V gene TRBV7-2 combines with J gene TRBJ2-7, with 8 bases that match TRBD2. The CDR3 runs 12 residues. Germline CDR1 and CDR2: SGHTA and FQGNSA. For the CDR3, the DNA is TGTGCTATGCGGGAGGCGAGATACGAGCAGTACTTC. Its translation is CAMREARYEQYF.

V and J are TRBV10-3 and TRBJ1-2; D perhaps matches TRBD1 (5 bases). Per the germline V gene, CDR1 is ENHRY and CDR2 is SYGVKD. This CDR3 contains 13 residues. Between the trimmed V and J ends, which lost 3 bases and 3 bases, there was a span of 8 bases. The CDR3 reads CAISDDRYYGYTF. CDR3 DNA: TGTGCCATCAGTGATGACAGATACTATGGCTACACCTTC.

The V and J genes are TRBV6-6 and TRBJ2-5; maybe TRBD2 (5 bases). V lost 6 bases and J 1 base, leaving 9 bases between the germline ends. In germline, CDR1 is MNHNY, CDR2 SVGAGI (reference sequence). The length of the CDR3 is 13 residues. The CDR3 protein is CASRSGGQETQYF. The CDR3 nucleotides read TGTGCCAGCAGGAGCGGAGGCCAAGAGACCCAGTACTTC.

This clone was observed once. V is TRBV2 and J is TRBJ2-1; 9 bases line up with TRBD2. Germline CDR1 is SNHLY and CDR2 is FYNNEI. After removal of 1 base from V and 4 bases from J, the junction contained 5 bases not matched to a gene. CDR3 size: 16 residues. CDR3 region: CASSEGRAGGYNEQFF. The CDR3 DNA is TGTGCCAGCAGTGAAGGACGCGCGGGGGGGTACAATGAGCAGTTCTTC.